Included here is one T cell receptor (beta chain) sequence, with context. This clonotype was recorded many times. What this receptor recognizes is not known. Base qualities are not provided; no much larger clone lies one nucleotide away. The data were obtained in a study of Graves' ophthalmopathy and Graves' hyperthyroidism (dated by TCRdb to the late 2010s). For the study in its entirety: Peripheral blood was collected at initial diagnosis, prior to any treatment. The independent validation cohort included 20 or so hyperthyroidism patients plus 17 patients who later progressed from hyperthyroidism to ophthalmopathy. In total, 135 blood samples were TCR-sequenced: approximately 42 ophthalmopathy, some 80 hyperthyroidism and some 17 hyperthyroidism-to-ophthalmopathy patients. To explore V-J signatures that distinguish ophthalmopathy from hyperthyroidism, a discovery set of 90 to 100 patients was enrolled, made up of 43 with ophthalmopathy and under 65 with stable hyperthyroidism. After sampling, hyperthyroidism patients received methimazole starting at 30 mg daily, and ophthalmopathy patients received high-dose intravenous methylprednisolone. The roughly 94 discovery patients were randomly split 7:3 into training and test sets. In over five hyperthyroidism patients, T-cell repertoires of thyroid tissue and blood were compared. The study used TCR beta repertoire signatures to distinguish Graves' ophthalmopathy from Graves' hyperthyroidism and to predict progression to ophthalmopathy. Overall study outcomes, separate from this receptor: No statistical method was used to predetermine the sample size, and group allocation was not hidden from the investigators. In validation, the model predicted ophthalmopathy progression with about 71% sensitivity and roughly 72% specificity; some twelve predicted patients were CT-confirmed with GO in a median of around 6.5 months. Among expanded thyroid clonotypes with frequency above 0.001, most also showed up in blood, which suggests that blood repertoires may reflect the thyroid immune response. In cross-validation, the 13-signature model distinguished ophthalmopathy from stable hyperthyroidism with 85% to 90% sensitivity and 81.08% specificity, and in the test set the corresponding values were roughly 80% and 76%.

Stable hyperthyroidism was defined as no progression to ophthalmopathy within 18 months of follow-up. Hyperthyroidism patients were newly diagnosed, with disease duration under 2 months, and aged 18 to 65 years. Anyone with other autoimmune diseases, uncontrolled infections, pregnancy or lactation was excluded from the study. Clinical symptoms, serum thyroxine, TRAb, thyroid ultrasound and orbital computed tomography were used for diagnosis. Ficoll-Paque density gradient centrifugation was used to isolate PBMCs from 9.5 to 10 ml of fresh peripheral blood. Trizol reagent was used to extract the total RNA, and its quality was then checked on an Agilent 2100 Bioanalyzer. TCR beta CDR3 regions were amplified from RNA transcripts for repertoire sequencing. A first-round RT-PCR used HTBI primers with the Qiagen OneStep RT-PCR kit, followed by a second-round multiplex PCR, size selection and purification. Sequencing of the libraries was carried out on an Illumina HiSeq2000 in paired-end mode with 100 bp reads. The published analysis was carried out like this. SOAPnuke was used to process the reads, removing any read that contained adapters or uncalled bases, had a mean Phred below 15, or lacked an exact match to the constant primer or identifier. COPE v1.2.5 was used to merge the high-quality paired reads. Unique nucleotide sequences were defined as clonotypes and aligned to IMGT TRB V, D and J references using MiTCR v1.1. Analysis was restricted to V-J combinations with a frequency above 0.0001, which covered roughly 99% of repertoires. For each V-J combination, a TCR clonal expansion and chaos score was defined as the ratio of F50 clonal expansion to chaos observed in the TCRdist matrix. Features were reduced by Welch's t-statistics and random forest to around 13 V-J combinations, which fed a naive Bayes classifier. The similarity between thyroid and blood repertoires was quantified using the Morisita-Horn index. The public reads were quality trimmed at Q25 with fastp and then assembled into clones with MiXCR by TCRdb, keeping productive beta chains. For every CDR3 protein sequence, its rows merge into one entry that carries the most common genes and DNA. These V and J calls rely on TCRdb rather than the paper's analysis. For this sample the table gives some 410,000 distinct CDR3 sequences, of which 20% to 25% were detected only once. The biggest ten clones account for around 3.1% of the sample.

Trimming takes 6 bases from V and 0 bases from J, and the germline ends sit 6 bases apart. Taken from the germline V gene, the CDR1 and CDR2 loops are SNHLY and FYNNEI. The CDR3, cysteine through phenylalanine, is 13 amino acids long. The kept DNA is CDR3 alone, 39 bases in frame from the first base. The TCR sequence derives from a woman under 30 with stable Graves' hyperthyroidism. Donor details come from another sample of the same person, matched by shared clones. The sequenced sample was peripheral blood. The V and J segments used are TRBV2 and TRBJ2-4; the D gene identity is not certain. The DNA is TGTGCCAGCAGAGGTTTAGCCAAAAACATTCAGTACTTC. Its product reads: CASRGLAKNIQYF.